This paragraph reports one T cell receptor beta chain. The antigen is not known. This may be a read error: a much more frequent sequence differs by one nucleotide. Germline CDR1 and CDR2: SQVTM and ANQGSEA. This CDR3 is 14 amino acids long. This specimen belongs to a study of tumor and adjacent non-tumor tissue in lung cancer. Whole-study findings and limits: Tumor TCR diversity, when higher, was linked to shorter survival.

RNA was extracted from bulk tissue without any cell sorting. TCRbeta libraries were built with three rounds of nested PCR, modified from ARM-PCR. Via MiXCR, TCRdb re-called the multiplex PCR reads, giving one row per CDR3 protein. Of over 110,000 distinct CDR3 sequences in the sample, approximately 66% were seen once. Sequenced material: lung tumor tissue. This sequence was found in a man between 60 and 70 years old with small cell lung cancer. The V gene is TRBV29-1, the J gene TRBJ1-2; D remains ambiguous. CDR3 in amino acids: CRVDGSSRNYGYTF. The DNA of the CDR3 is TGCCGCGTTGATGGATCCTCAAGGAACTATGGCTACACCTTC.